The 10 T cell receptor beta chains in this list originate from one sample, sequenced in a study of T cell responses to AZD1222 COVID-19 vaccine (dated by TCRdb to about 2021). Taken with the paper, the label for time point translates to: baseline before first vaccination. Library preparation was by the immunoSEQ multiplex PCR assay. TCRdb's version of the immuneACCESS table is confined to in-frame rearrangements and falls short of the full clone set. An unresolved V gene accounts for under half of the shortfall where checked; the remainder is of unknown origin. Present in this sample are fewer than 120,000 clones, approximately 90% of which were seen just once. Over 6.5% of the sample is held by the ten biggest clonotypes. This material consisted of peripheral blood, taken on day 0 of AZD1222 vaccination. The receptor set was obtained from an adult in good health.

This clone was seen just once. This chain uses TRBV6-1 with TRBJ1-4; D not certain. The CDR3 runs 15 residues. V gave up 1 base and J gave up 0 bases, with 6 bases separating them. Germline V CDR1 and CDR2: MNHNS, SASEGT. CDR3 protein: CASSEGTATNEKLFF. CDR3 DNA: TGTGCCAGCAGTGAAGGGACGGCAACTAATGAAAAACTGTTTTTT.

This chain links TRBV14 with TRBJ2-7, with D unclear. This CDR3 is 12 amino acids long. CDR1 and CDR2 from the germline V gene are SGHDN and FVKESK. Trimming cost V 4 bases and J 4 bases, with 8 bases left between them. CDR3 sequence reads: CASSRYSYEQYF. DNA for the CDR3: TGTGCCAGCAGCCGGTATTCATACGAGCAGTACTTC. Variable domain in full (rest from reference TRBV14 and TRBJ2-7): EAGVTQFPSHSVIEKGQTVTLRCDPISGHDNLYWYRRVMGKEIKFLLHFVKESKQDESGMPNNRFLAERTGGTYSTLKVQPAELEDSGVYFCASSRYSYEQYFGPGTRLTVT.

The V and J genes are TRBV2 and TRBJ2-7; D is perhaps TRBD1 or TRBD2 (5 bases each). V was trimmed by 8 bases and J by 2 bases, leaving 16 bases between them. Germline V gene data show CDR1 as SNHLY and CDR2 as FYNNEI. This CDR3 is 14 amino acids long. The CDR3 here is CASGDRDGPYEQYF. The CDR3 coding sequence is TGTGCCAGCGGGGATCGGGACGGCCCCTACGAGCAGTACTTC.

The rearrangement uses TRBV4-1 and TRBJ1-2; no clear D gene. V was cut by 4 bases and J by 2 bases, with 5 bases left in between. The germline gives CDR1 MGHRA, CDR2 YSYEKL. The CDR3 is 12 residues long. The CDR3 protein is CASSLGNYGYTF. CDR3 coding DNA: TGCGCCAGCAGCCTAGGGAACTATGGCTACACCTTC.

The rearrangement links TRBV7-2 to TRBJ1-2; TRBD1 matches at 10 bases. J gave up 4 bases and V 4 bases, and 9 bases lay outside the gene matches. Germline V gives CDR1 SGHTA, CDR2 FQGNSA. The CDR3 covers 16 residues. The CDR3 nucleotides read TGTGCCAGCAGCTCCGGACTTAGGACAGGGGGCTATGGCTACACCTTC. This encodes CASSSGLRTGGYGYTF.

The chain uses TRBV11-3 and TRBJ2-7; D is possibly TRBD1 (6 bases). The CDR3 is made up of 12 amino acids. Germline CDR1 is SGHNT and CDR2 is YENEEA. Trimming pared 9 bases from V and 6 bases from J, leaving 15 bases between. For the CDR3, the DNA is TGTGCCAGTCAGGACAGAGGCCGCGAGCAGTACTTC. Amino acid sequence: CASQDRGREQYF.

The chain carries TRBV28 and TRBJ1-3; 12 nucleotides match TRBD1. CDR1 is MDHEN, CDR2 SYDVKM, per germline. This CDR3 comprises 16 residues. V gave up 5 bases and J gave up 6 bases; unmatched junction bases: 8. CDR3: CASSPSGTGGENTIYF. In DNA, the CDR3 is TGTGCCAGCAGTCCTTCCGGGACAGGGGGCGAAAACACCATATATTTT.

The CDR3 spells CAWSVLSGAETEAFF. The CDR3 DNA reads as TGTGCCTGGAGTGTACTATCGGGGGCGGAAACTGAAGCTTTCTTT. The chain uses TRBV30 and TRBJ1-1; possible D gene TRBD1, 6 bases. This CDR3 has 15 residues. Germline-derived CDR1 and CDR2 are GTSNPN and SVGIG (reference sequence). V lost 0 bases, J lost 5 bases, and 16 bases lay in between.

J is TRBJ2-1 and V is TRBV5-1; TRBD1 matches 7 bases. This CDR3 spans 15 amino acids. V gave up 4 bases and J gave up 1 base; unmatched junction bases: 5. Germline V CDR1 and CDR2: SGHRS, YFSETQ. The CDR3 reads CASSQTGTSYNEQFF. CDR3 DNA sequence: TGCGCCAGCAGCCAGACAGGGACATCCTACAATGAGCAGTTCTTC.

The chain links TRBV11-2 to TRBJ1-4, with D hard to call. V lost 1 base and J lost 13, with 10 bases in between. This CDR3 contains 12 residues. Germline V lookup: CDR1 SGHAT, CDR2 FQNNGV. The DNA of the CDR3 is TGTGCCAGCAGCTTAGGGGCAGGAAGACTGTTTTTT. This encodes CASSLGAGRLFF.